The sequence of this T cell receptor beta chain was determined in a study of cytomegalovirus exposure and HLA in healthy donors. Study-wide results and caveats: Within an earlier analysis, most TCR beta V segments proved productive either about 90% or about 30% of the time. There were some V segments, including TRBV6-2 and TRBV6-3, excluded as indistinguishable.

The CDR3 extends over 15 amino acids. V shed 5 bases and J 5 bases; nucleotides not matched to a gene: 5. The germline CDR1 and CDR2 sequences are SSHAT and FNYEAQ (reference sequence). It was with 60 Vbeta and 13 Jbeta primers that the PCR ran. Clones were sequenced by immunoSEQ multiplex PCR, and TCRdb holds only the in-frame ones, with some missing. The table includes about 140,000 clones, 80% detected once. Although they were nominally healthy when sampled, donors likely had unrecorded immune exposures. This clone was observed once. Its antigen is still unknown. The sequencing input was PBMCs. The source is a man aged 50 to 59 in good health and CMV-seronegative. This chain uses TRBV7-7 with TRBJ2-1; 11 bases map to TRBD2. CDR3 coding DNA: TGTGCCAGCAGCCGTGGGACTAGCGGCAACAATGAGCAGTTCTTC. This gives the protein CASSRGTSGNNEQFF.